This T cell receptor beta chain was sequenced in a study of T-cell reconstitution after alpha-beta-depleted transplantation in children. Germline lookup yields CDR1 SGHNT and CDR2 YYREEE (reference sequence). This CDR3 is 16 amino acids long. The V gene end was trimmed by 1 base and the J gene end by 1 base; junction bases not matched to a gene: 4. Library preparation (for TCRbeta) was performed with unique molecular identifiers. TCRdb reprocessed the PCR reads with MiXCR, giving one entry per CDR3 protein. This sample yields 500,000 to 600,000 distinct CDR3 sequences, of which about a sixth are seen a single time; roughly 3.3% belongs to the top ten.

This specimen consisted of PBMCs from the stem cell graft donor, obtained from the stem cell graft. This sequence joins TRBV5-4 and TRBJ2-2; TRBD2 aligns across 7 bases. The TCR comes from a human donor who donated a stem cell graft to a child with acute lymphoblastic leukemia. This chain's CDR3 is CASSLFLAVNTGELFF. CDR3 coding DNA: TGTGCCAGCAGCTTGTTCCTAGCGGTGAACACCGGGGAGCTGTTTTTT.